The clone carrying this T cell receptor beta chain came up a few times. The antigen is not known. CDR3 length: 15 residues. V was cut by 4 bases and J by 7 bases, with 14 bases left in between. The germline CDR1 and CDR2 sequences are LGHNA and YSLEER. A J-beta primer mix and a sample-barcoded 5' primer were used in a second PCR of roughly 6 to 11 cycles. A single record per CDR3 protein comes from TCRdb applying MiXCR to the 5' RACE reads. The sample lists approximately 1.5 million distinct CDR3 sequences, around 40% occurring once. The source of the sample is a study of blood T cells in healthy people across ages. General study points: In long-lived donors, naive CD4+ cell counts and diversity exceeded those of aged donors.

Researchers report isolating at least 6.5 million PBMCs per sample. The V and J genes are TRBV4-3 and TRBJ1-6; D may be TRBD1 (5 bases). This clonotype was sampled from a woman between 18 and 30 years old in good health. The sequenced sample was blood. This CDR3 reads CASSLYTGLNSPLHF. Here the CDR3 DNA reads TGCGCCAGCAGCCTCTACACGGGACTGAATTCACCCCTCCACTTT.